This T cell receptor beta chain was captured in a study of T cell repertoires in cytomegalovirus infection. This clonotype was detected a few times. Antigen unknown. The CDR3 contains 16 residues. The junction had 9 bases not matched to a gene; V was cut back by 4 bases and J by 3 bases. Germline loops: CDR1 SNHLY, CDR2 FYNNEI. TCRdb independently ran MiXCR on the reads; one entry per CDR3 protein. The sample includes 830,000 or so distinct CDR3 sequences, 30% to 35% seen only once; the top ten take around 12%. The chain uses TRBV2 and TRBJ2-1; the match to TRBD1 covers 7 bases. This TCR was sampled from a human donor in good health (CMV status not recorded). Some clones in this sample may be carry-over from other donors' samples. Material: cultured CD8+ T cells from PBMCs, obtained from culture after CMV antigen stimulation. CDR3 nucleotides: TGTGCCAGCAGTGGGGAGACAGGGAGAAGCTACAATGAGCAGTTCTTC. Encoded protein: CASSGETGRSYNEQFF.